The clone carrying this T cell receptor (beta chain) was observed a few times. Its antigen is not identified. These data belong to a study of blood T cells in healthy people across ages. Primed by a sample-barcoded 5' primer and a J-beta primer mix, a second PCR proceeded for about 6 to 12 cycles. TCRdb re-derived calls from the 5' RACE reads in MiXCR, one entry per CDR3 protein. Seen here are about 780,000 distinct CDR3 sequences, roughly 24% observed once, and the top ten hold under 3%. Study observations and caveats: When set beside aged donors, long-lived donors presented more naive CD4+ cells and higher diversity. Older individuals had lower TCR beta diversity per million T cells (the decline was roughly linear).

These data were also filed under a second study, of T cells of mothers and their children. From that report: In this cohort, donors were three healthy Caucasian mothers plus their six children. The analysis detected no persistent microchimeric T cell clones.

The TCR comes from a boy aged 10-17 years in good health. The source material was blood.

The CDR3 nucleotides read TGTGCCAGCAGCTTCGAAAGAAACCGCGAGCAGTACTTC. Protein sequence: CASSFERNREQYF. V gene TRBV12-3 or TRBV12-4 combines with J gene TRBJ2-7, with unresolved D. V was trimmed by 6 bases and J by 6 bases, leaving 15 bases between them. CDR3 length: 13 residues.